This T cell receptor beta chain was profiled in a study of cytomegalovirus exposure and HLA in healthy donors. For the study at large: In a previous analysis, approximately 110 million unique TCR beta sequences were found from 170 million or so T cells.

Vbeta (60) and Jbeta (13) primers were used in the PCR. The table came from immunoSEQ multiplex PCR; TCRdb's copy has only in-frame clones and leaves some out. The data contain under 200,000 clones, roughly 84% of them singletons. This CDR3 has 15 residues. The germline CDR1 and CDR2 sequences are MGHRA and YSYEKL. V lost 0 bases, J lost 3 bases, and 3 bases stayed unmatched. The specimen sequenced was PBMCs. The chain combines TRBV4-1 with TRBJ2-7; 9 nucleotides line up with TRBD1. The source of this sequence is a man under 40 in good health and CMV-seronegative. The CDR3 nucleotides read TGCGCCAGCAGCCAAGAAGGGACAGGGAACTACGAGCAGTACTTC. Residues: CASSQEGTGNYEQYF.